Reported below is one T cell receptor beta chain. The antigen remains undetermined. The record originates from a study of persistence of HIV-infected CD4 T cells. Cells were stimulated with overlapping HIV-1 Gag 15-mer peptides. Sorting selected CD4+ T cells upregulating both CD40 ligand and CD69. PBMCs were depleted of CD8+ T cells before stimulation. The ends were cut back, 0 bases at V and 1 base at J, with 11 bases in the middle. CDR3 length: 16 residues. Per germline, CDR1 SGHDN and CDR2 FVKESK. Study findings and constraints: TCR oligoclonality correlated with proviral oligoclonality in the same sorted populations.

The immunoSEQ assay was version 4, run in survey mode. Sequencing used immunoSEQ multiplex PCR; TCRdb keeps in-frame clones, though not all of them. The sample contains about 32,000 clones, approximately 66% of which appear only once. The input for sequencing was CD4+ T cells sorted from PBMCs after approximately 20-hour stimulation, taken from a patient who received antiretroviral therapy. This TCR was recovered from an adult man with HIV who was CMV-seropositive. V gene TRBV14 combines with J gene TRBJ2-3; D possibly corresponds to TRBD1 (6 bases). CDR3 protein: CASSQDQGRGTDTQYF. The CDR3 nucleotides read TGTGCCAGCAGCCAAGATCAGGGGCGGGGCACAGATACGCAGTATTTT.